The 15 T cell receptor beta chains listed next were all sequenced from one sample in a study of blood T cells in healthy people across ages. Sample-barcoded 5' priming and a J-beta primer mix drove a second PCR of roughly 7 to 11 cycles. TCRdb analysed the 5' RACE reads with MiXCR anew, one entry per CDR3 protein. Of more than 800,000 distinct CDR3 sequences listed, 40% to 50% are singletons. Material: blood. Every receptor here comes from a woman aged 60-75 years in good health.

The table lists this clonotype with a few counts. The V gene is TRBV4-1, the J gene TRBJ2-4; perhaps TRBD2 as D (5 bases). Germline V CDR1 and CDR2: MGHRA, YSYEKL. The CDR3 is 14 residues long. V was clipped by 1 base and J by 3 bases, with 7 bases between them. CDR3 amino acids: CASSQVGGKNIQYF. The DNA of the CDR3 is TGCGCCAGCAGCCAAGTTGGAGGCAAAAACATTCAGTACTTC.

This clonotype was detected many times. The gene calls are TRBV11-2 and TRBJ2-1, with D perhaps TRBD1 (5 bases). Germline CDR1 and CDR2: SGHAT and FQNNGV. Trimming pared 5 bases from V and 6 bases from J, leaving 8 bases between. The CDR3 runs 12 residues. CDR3 in DNA: TGTGCCAGCAGCCAAGGGGCCAATGAGCAGTTCTTC. Residues: CASSQGANEQFF. The full variable domain, rest sourced from reference TRBV11-2 and TRBJ2-1, is EAGVAQSPRYKIIEKRQSVAFWCNPISGHATLYWYQQILGQGPKLLIQFQNNGVVDDSQLPKDRFSAERLKGVDSTLKIQPAKLEDSAVYLCASSQGANEQFFGPGTRLTVL.

This chain joins TRBV27 and TRBJ2-3; D ambiguous. The CDR3 extends over 16 amino acids. Germline CDR1 reads MNHEY; CDR2 reads SMNVEV (reference sequence). V dropped 2 bases and J dropped 8 bases, with 20 bases sitting between them. The DNA for the CDR3 is TGTGCCAGCAGTTTAAGAAGGCAGCCCCCCGAAAGTACGCAGTATTTT. It specifies CASSLRRQPPESTQYF.

This clonotype has ten or more counts. The J gene is TRBJ2-1, the V gene TRBV7-2, with TRBD2 identical over 10 bases. CDR1 is SGHTA and CDR2 is FQGNSA in the germline V gene. The V segment lost 6 bases and the J segment 7 bases; nucleotides outside the gene matches: 6. The CDR3 extends over 14 amino acids. CDR3 sequence reads: CASRGSGRANEQFF. The CDR3 nucleotides read TGTGCCAGCAGAGGGAGCGGGAGGGCAAATGAGCAGTTCTTC.

The V call is TRBV20-1, the J call TRBJ2-3; D gene unclear. The CDR3 has 13 amino acids. V shed 6 bases and J shed 6 bases, with 16 bases lying between them. CDR1 is DFQATT and CDR2 is SNEGSKA in the germline V gene (reference sequence). DNA for the CDR3: TGCAGTGCGCGCTCGGATGGTGTGGATACGCAGTATTTT. Its protein is CSARSDGVDTQYF.

The chain recombines TRBV9 with TRBJ2-3; D might be TRBD1 (6 bases). V was pared by 0 bases and J by 11 bases, with 19 bases between. This CDR3 has 15 amino acids. CDR1 SGDLS and CDR2 YYNGEE come from the germline V gene. The CDR3 sequence: CASSVDVGQQRGQYF. The CDR3 nucleotides are TGTGCCAGCAGCGTAGATGTAGGACAGCAAAGGGGGCAGTATTTT.

The V call is TRBV20-1, the J call TRBJ1-1, with D unclear. The V end was cut by 1 base, the J end by 7 bases, with 16 bases between. The CDR3 is 14 residues long. CDR1 and CDR2 (germline): DFQATT, SNEGSKA (reference sequence). CDR3 region: CSARARFFFSEAFF. In DNA form, the CDR3 reads TGCAGTGCTAGAGCCCGATTTTTCTTTAGTGAAGCTTTCTTT.

This clonotype was seen a few times. The V call is TRBV2, the J call TRBJ2-3, with 9 bases matching TRBD2. The CDR3 is made up of 16 amino acids. V dropped 10 bases and J dropped 1; count of bases not matched to a gene: 12. Germline V gene data show CDR1 as SNHLY and CDR2 as FYNNEI. CDR3 loop: CATRMMREGGTDTQYF. The CDR3 DNA follows: TGTGCCACCAGGATGATGCGGGAGGGGGGCACAGATACGCAGTATTTT. The full variable domain, completed using reference TRBV2 and TRBJ2-3, is EPEVTQTPSHQVTQMGQEVILRCVPISNHLYFYWYRQILGQKVEFLVSFYNNEISEKSEIFDDQFSVERPDGSNFTLKIRSTKLEDSAMYFCATRMMREGGTDTQYFGPGTRLTVL.

The chain uses TRBV27 and TRBJ1-6; D not certain. The ends were cut back, 5 bases at V and 5 bases at J, with 10 bases in the middle. The CDR3 totals 14 residues. CDR1 and CDR2 from the germline V gene are MNHEY and SMNVEV (reference sequence). The DNA for the CDR3 is TGTGCCAGCAGTGCTTGGGGTCATAATTCACCCCTCCACTTT. Encoded protein: CASSAWGHNSPLHF.

This rearrangement joins TRBV4-2 to TRBJ2-1; a possible D gene is TRBD2 (5 bases). The germline V gene has CDR1 LGHNA and CDR2 YNFKEQ. Trimming shortened V by 3 bases and J by 0 bases, and 9 bases separated the two germline ends. The CDR3 extends over 15 amino acids. As DNA, the CDR3 is TGTGCCAGCAGCCATGGTGGGAGCTCCTACAATGAGCAGTTCTTC. This encodes CASSHGGSSYNEQFF.

The chain links TRBV20-1 to TRBJ2-3, with 7 bases lining up with TRBD1. This CDR3 is built from 15 residues. Germline V CDR1 and CDR2: DFQATT, SNEGSKA (reference sequence). The ends lost 3 bases at V and 3 bases at J; junction bases unmatched: 9. Written as DNA, the CDR3 is TGCAGTGCTAGTGGACAGGCTAGTGTAACAGATACGCAGTATTTT. This translates into CSASGQASVTDTQYF.

In its sample, this clonotype was seen once. The chain combines TRBV9 with TRBJ1-6, with a weak D call TRBD1 (5 bases). V shed 0 bases and J shed 9 bases, with 16 bases lying between them. Germline assignment: CDR1 SGDLS and CDR2 YYNGEE. The CDR3 totals 16 residues. The CDR3 loop is CASSVGVDTGTSPLHF. The CDR3 coding sequence is TGTGCCAGCAGCGTAGGCGTGGACACTGGCACTTCACCCCTCCACTTT.

In this sample, this clonotype turned up many times. The chain couples TRBV27 to TRBJ2-7; perhaps TRBD2 as D (5 bases). Germline V lookup: CDR1 MNHEY, CDR2 SMNVEV (reference sequence). The CDR3 sequence is 15 residues long. Trimming shortened V by 2 bases and J by 3 bases, and 14 bases separated the two germline ends. CDR3 nucleotides: TGTGCCAGCAGTTTACGGGCAGACTACAACTACGAGCAGTACTTC. Its translation is CASSLRADYNYEQYF.

The rearrangement uses TRBV2 and TRBJ2-1, with D possibly matching TRBD2 (6 bases). In germline, CDR1 is SNHLY, CDR2 FYNNEI. Trimming left V 5 bases short and J 4 bases short, with 18 bases between. The CDR3 is 16 residues long. The chain's CDR3 is CASSPWRARGYNEQFF. The CDR3 DNA is TGTGCCAGCAGTCCTTGGCGGGCCCGGGGGTACAATGAGCAGTTCTTC.

This chain links TRBV3-1 with TRBJ2-3; D not resolved. Germline V gives CDR1 LGHDT, CDR2 YNNKEL (reference sequence). CDR3 length: 14 residues. Trimming removed 0 bases from V and 2 bases from J, with 6 bases in between. CDR3 protein: CASSQEPLTDTQYF. The CDR3 bases are TGTGCCAGCAGCCAAGAGCCTCTCACAGATACGCAGTATTTT.